This T cell receptor (beta chain) was profiled in a study of cytomegalovirus exposure and HLA in healthy donors. PCR primers comprised 60 Vbeta and 13 Jbeta primers. Profiling relied on immunoSEQ multiplex PCR, and the TCRdb table lists in-frame clones only, not all of them. The sample lists some 120,000 clones, roughly 74% occurring once. The V gene's germline CDR1 is MRHNA and CDR2 SNTAGT. This CDR3 has 15 amino acids. Losses at the gene ends were 0 bases for V and 6 bases for J; bases not matched to a gene: 8. The clonotype was recovered from a woman aged 25 to 45 in good health and CMV-seronegative. The gene calls are TRBV6-4 and TRBJ2-7; 7 nucleotides line up with TRBD1. Sequenced sample: PBMCs. The CDR3 spells CASSDSPRGIPEQYF. CDR3 DNA: TGTGCCAGCAGTGACTCCCCCAGGGGGATCCCCGAGCAGTACTTC.